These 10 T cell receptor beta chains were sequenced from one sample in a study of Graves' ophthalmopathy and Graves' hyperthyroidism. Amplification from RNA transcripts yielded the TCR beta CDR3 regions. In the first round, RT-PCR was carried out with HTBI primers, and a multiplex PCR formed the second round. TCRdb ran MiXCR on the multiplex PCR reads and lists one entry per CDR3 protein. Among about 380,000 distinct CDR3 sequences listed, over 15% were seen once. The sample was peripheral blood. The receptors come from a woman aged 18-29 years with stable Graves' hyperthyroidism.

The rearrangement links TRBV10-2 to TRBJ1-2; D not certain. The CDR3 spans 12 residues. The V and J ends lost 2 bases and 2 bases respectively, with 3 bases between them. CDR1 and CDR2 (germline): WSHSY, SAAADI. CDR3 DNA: TGCGCCAGCAGTGAGCTAAACTATGGCTACACCTTC. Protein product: CASSELNYGYTF.

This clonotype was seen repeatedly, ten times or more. This CDR3 reads CASRPQGAYGYTF. CDR3 in DNA: TGTGCCAGTAGGCCACAGGGGGCCTATGGCTACACCTTC. V is TRBV19 and J is TRBJ1-2, with 9 bases matching TRBD1. CDR3 size: 13 residues. Germline V lookup: CDR1 LNHDA, CDR2 SQIVND (reference sequence). Trimming removed 6 bases from V and 4 bases from J; junction bases left unmatched: 3.

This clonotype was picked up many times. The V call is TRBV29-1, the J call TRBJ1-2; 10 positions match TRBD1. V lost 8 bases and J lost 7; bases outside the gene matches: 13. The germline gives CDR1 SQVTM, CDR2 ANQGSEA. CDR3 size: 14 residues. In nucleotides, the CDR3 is TGCAGCTTCCTGGGGACAGGGGATTCCGGTGGCTACACCTTC. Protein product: CSFLGTGDSGGYTF.

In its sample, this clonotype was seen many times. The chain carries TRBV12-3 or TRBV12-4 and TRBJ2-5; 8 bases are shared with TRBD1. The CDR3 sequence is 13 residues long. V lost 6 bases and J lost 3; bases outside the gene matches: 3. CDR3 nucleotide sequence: TGTGCCAGCAGACCGGACAGGGAAGAGACCCAGTACTTC. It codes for CASRPDREETQYF.

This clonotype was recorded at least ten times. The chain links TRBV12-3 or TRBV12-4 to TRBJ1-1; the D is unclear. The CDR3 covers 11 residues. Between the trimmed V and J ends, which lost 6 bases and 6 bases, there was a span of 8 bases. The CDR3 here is CASSLGPEAFF. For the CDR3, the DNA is TGTGCCAGCAGCCTGGGCCCTGAAGCTTTCTTT.

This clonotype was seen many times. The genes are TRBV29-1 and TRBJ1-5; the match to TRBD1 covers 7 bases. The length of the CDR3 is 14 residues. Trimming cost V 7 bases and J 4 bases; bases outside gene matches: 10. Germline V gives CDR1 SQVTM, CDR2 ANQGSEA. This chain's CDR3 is CSARFETGNQPQHF. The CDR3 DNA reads TGCAGCGCCCGATTCGAGACAGGGAATCAGCCCCAGCATTTT.

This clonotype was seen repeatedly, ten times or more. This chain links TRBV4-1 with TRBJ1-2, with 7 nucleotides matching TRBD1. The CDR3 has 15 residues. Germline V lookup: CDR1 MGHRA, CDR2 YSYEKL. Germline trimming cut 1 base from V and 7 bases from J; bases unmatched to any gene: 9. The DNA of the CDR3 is TGCGCCAGCAGCCAAGCCGGGACAGAAAAGGTTGGCTACACCTTC. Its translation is CASSQAGTEKVGYTF.

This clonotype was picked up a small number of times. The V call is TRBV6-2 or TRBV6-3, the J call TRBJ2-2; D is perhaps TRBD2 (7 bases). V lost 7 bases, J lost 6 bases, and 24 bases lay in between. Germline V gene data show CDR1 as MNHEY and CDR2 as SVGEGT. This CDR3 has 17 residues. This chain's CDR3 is CASTRGSTSYAAGELFF. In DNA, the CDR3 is TGTGCCAGCACCAGGGGCTCGACTAGCTATGCCGCCGGGGAGCTGTTTTTT.

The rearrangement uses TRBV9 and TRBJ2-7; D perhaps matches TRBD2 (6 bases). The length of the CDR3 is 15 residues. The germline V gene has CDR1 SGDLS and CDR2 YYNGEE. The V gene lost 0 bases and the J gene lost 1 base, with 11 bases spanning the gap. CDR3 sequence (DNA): TGTGCCAGCAGCGTAGTGGAGGGGAGGTCCTACGAGCAGTACTTC. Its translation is CASSVVEGRSYEQYF.

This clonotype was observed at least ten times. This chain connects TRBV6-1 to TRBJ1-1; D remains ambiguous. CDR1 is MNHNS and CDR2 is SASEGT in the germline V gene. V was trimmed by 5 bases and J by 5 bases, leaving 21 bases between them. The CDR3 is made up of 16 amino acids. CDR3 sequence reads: CASSPILASPKTEAFF. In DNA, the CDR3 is TGTGCCAGCAGTCCCATTCTGGCCAGCCCGAAGACTGAAGCTTTCTTT.